This TCR beta chain was recovered during a study of blood T cell repertoires in COVID-19. Study at large: The cDNA or gDNA used as material had been derived from T cells, B-cell-depleted T cells, or PBMCs.

Participants were aged about 18 to 90 years, lived in around 22 US areas, and enrolled virtually. Cohort assignment relied on participant-reported clinical history. Recovered status applied to Cohort 3 donors who had two consecutive negative PCRs. It also applied to those with clearance or with symptom resolution. TCRdb's copy holds only in-frame clones and misses some; the assay was immunoSEQ multiplex PCR. The sample gives more than 350,000 clones, 80% to 90% of which show up once; 1% is in the top ten. Material for sequencing was PBMCs or T cells enriched from blood (not recorded which). The receptor was isolated from a young man who had recovered from COVID-19.

This CDR3 is CASSHFLTGMGGNEQFF. CDR3 DNA: TGTGCCAGCAGCCACTTTCTGACAGGGATGGGGGGCAATGAGCAGTTCTTC. The V gene is TRBV5-6, the J gene TRBJ2-1, with D possibly matching TRBD1 (7 bases). Germline V gene sequence: CDR1 SGHDT, CDR2 YYEEEE. Trimming took 4 bases from V and 6 from J, leaving 23 bases between them. The CDR3 has 17 amino acids.